The 3 T cell receptor beta chains given below trace back to one sample, sequenced in a study of shared clonotypes between healthy human individuals. Clones were sequenced by immunoSEQ multiplex PCR, and TCRdb holds only the in-frame ones, with some missing. The sample contains about 500,000 clones, around 77% of which appear only once. Sequencing input: PBMCs. All receptors derive from a middle-aged woman in good health. Some clones in this sample may be carry-over from other donors' samples.

The V call is TRBV6-5, the J call TRBJ2-7; possibly TRBD1 for D (5 bases). The ends were cut back, 6 bases at V and 2 bases at J, with 5 bases in the middle. The CDR3 spans 11 residues. CDR1 and CDR2 (germline): MNHEY, SVGAGI. The CDR3 is CASRTAYEQYF. DNA for the CDR3: TGTGCCAGCAGGACAGCCTACGAGCAGTACTTC.

The V and J genes are TRBV7-9 and TRBJ1-2, with no clear D. The CDR3 is 13 residues long. Germline V gene sequence: CDR1 SEHNR, CDR2 FQNEAQ (reference sequence). Trimming stripped 2 bases from V and 10 bases from J, with 14 bases between. CDR3 sequence reads: CASSLLQTLDYTF. DNA for the CDR3: TGTGCCAGCAGCTTACTGCAGACCCTAGACTACACCTTC.

CDR3 nucleotides: TGTGCCAGCCGGGGCCCGGGGCGGGAGACCCAGTACTTC. This translates into CASRGPGRETQYF. The chain is built from TRBV28 and TRBJ2-5; D is perhaps TRBD1 or TRBD2 (5 bases each). This CDR3 comprises 13 residues. The V gene lost 8 bases and the J gene lost 5 bases, with 15 bases spanning the gap. The germline CDR1 and CDR2 sequences are MDHEN and SYDVKM. The entire variable domain, with the rest obtained from reference TRBV28 and TRBJ2-5, is as follows: DVKVTQSSRYLVKRTGEKVFLECVQDMDHENMFWYRQDPGLGLRLIYFSYDVKMKEKGDIPEGYSVSREKKERFSLILESASTNQTSMYLCASRGPGRETQYFGPGTRLLVL.